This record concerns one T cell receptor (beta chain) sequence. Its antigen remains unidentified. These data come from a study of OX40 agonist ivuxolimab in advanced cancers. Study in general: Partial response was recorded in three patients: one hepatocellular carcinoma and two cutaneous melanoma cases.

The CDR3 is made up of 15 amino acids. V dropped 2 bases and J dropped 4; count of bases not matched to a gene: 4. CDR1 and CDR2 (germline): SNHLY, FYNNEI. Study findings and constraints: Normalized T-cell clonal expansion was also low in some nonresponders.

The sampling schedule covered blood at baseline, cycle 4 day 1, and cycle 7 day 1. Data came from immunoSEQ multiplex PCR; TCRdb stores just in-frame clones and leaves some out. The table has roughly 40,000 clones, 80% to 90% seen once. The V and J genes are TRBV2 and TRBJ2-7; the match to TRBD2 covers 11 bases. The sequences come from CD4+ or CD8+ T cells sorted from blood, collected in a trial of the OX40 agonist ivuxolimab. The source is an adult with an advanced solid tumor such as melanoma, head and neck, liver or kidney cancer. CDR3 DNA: TGTGCCAGCAGTGAACTTAGCGGGAGGGTTTACGAGCAGTACTTC. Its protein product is CASSELSGRVYEQYF. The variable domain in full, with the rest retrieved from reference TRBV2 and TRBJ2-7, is EPEVTQTPSHQVTQMGQEVILRCVPISNHLYFYWYRQILGQKVEFLVSFYNNEISEKSEIFDDQFSVERPDGSNFTLKIRSTKLEDSAMYFCASSELSGRVYEQYFGPGTRLTVT.